What follows is one T cell receptor (beta chain) and its context. The clone's antigen remains unknown. It has no much larger one-base neighbor in the sample; base qualities were not kept. The TCR beta CDR3 regions were amplified from the RNA transcripts. The first round of RT-PCR for the TCR CDR3 was performed with the HTBI primer set and the Qiagen OneStep RT-PCR kit. Libraries were constructed in a second round of multiplex PCR, after which size selection and purification were performed. Paired-end sequencing of the libraries was performed with 100 bp reads on an Illumina HiSeq2000. The paper's data handling went like this. SOAPnuke was used to process the raw data, removing reads that contained adapters or uncalled bases, had a mean Phred below 15, or lacked an exact match to the constant primer or identifier. COPE v1.2.5 was used to merge high-quality paired reads, and clonotypes were defined as unique nucleotide sequences. Clonotypes were aligned to IMGT TRBV, TRBD and TRBJ reference segments using MiTCR v1.1. Only V-J combinations with frequency above 0.0001, covering approximately 99% of repertoires, were analysed. A TCS score was defined as the ratio between F50 (clonal expansion) and ExV (chaos), using BLOSUM62-based TCRdist between CDR3 peptides within each V-J. Welch's t-statistics and random forest reduced approximately 520 V-J features to 10 to 15, which were used in a naive Bayes classifier (R e1071). The public reads were quality trimmed at Q25 with fastp and then assembled into clones with MiXCR by TCRdb, keeping productive beta chains. Rows are unified per CDR3 protein, each entry keeping the most common DNA and genes. The V and J calls and clone size are TCRdb's, not the authors'. The sample table records roughly 110,000 distinct CDR3 sequences; 15% to 20% of these occur just once. The top ten clonotypes cover about 40% of the sample.

A patient counted as having stable Graves' hyperthyroidism if no progression to ophthalmopathy occurred over 18 months of follow-up. Hyperthyroidism patients were newly diagnosed, had a disease duration of under 2 months, and were aged 18 to 65 years. The study excluded patients with uncontrolled infections, other autoimmune diseases, pregnancy or lactation. Clinical symptoms, serum thyroxine and TRAb, thyroid ultrasound, and orbital computed tomography formed the basis for the diagnoses. Ficoll-Paque density gradient centrifugation was used to isolate PBMCs from about 9 ml of fresh peripheral blood. Total RNA was extracted with Trizol reagent, and quality was checked on an Agilent 2100 Bioanalyzer. These data originate in a study of T cells in Graves' hyperthyroidism and ophthalmopathy (dated by TCRdb to the late 2010s). General notes on the study: Peripheral blood samples were taken at the time of initial diagnosis, prior to any treatment. TCR V-J signatures able to tell the groups apart were searched for in a discovery cohort of 100 or so patients, of whom roughly 42 had Graves' ophthalmopathy and about 55 had stable Graves' hyperthyroidism. Prospective prediction of ophthalmopathy was tested in an independent validation cohort consisting of about 19 hyperthyroidism patients and 15 to 17 patients who later progressed to ophthalmopathy. The approximately 98 discovery patients were randomly divided into training and test sets at a 7:3 ratio. In about 6 Graves' hyperthyroidism patients, the study also compared T-cell repertoires from thyroid tissue with T-cell repertoires from blood. After sampling, hyperthyroidism patients received methimazole starting at 30 mg daily, and ophthalmopathy patients received high-dose intravenous methylprednisolone. According to the paper, TCR Vbeta CDR3 sequencing was carried out on approximately 140 peripheral blood samples, which came from around 43 ophthalmopathy, 80 or so hyperthyroidism and approximately 17 progressor patients. Broader findings and caveats from the paper: No statistical method was used to set the sample size in advance, and investigators knew the group allocation. Most expanded thyroid clonotypes (frequency above 0.001) were also found in blood, which suggests that blood repertoires may mirror thyroid immune responses. Ophthalmopathy was separated from stable hyperthyroidism by a 13 V-J signature model, with approximately 85% sensitivity and about 84% specificity obtained in cross-validation and 80%/75% obtained in testing. In validation, the model predicted progression to ophthalmopathy with about 71% sensitivity and about 72% specificity, a median of about 6 months before onset.

The receptor comes from a woman in her forties or fifties with Graves' hyperthyroidism. Sequenced sample: blood.

The DNA reads as follows: TGCGCCAGCAGCCAAGCGAACAGCCCAGAGACCCAGTACTTC. This codes for CASSQANSPETQYF. Recombination joined TRBV4-1 with TRBJ2-5; no D gene call is confident. CDR1 and CDR2 (MGHRA, YSYEKL) derive from the germline V gene. The trim is 1 base for V and 4 bases for J, with a gap of 10 bases between the germline ends. The CDR3 sequence holds 14 residues, the cysteine and phenylalanine included. Only CDR3 DNA is held: 42 bases, read in frame from base 1.